What follows is one T cell receptor beta chain and its context. The data stem from a study of shared clonotypes between healthy human individuals. Data came from immunoSEQ multiplex PCR; TCRdb stores just in-frame clones and leaves some out. The data contain over a million clones, 75% to 80% of them seen just once; the ten biggest clones take up approximately 0.52%. Germline V gene lookup returns CDR1 LNHDA and CDR2 SQIVND (reference sequence). Trimming pared 7 bases from V and 1 base from J, leaving 16 bases between. CDR3 length: 15 residues. Sequenced material: memory CD4+ T cells from PBMCs. Described subset: CD45RA-negative fraction. This TCR came from a man younger than 35 in good health. Some clones in this sample may be carry-over from other donors' samples. This chain connects TRBV19 to TRBJ1-2; D is perhaps TRBD1 (5 bases). DNA of the CDR3: TGTGCCAGTAAAGAGGGGACGACACGTAACTATGGCTACACCTTC. Translated, it gives CASKEGTTRNYGYTF. Drawing the rest from reference TRBV19 and TRBJ1-2, the complete variable domain is DGGITQSPKYLFRKEGQNVTLSCEQNLNHDAMYWYRQDPGQGLRLIYYSQIVNDFQKGDIAEGYSVSREKKESFPLTVTSAQKNPTAFYLCASKEGTTRNYGYTFGSGTRLTVV.